The 13 T cell receptor beta chains in this list originate from one sample, sequenced in a study of regulatory T cells in long-lasting Graves disease. The time point here: newly diagnosed GD, antithyroid drugs for less than 3 months. The TCR library was made from RNA extracted from PBMCs. TCR beta libraries were built with iRepertoire HTBI primers and Arm-PCR of CDR3 regions. TCRdb re-called the multiplex PCR reads through MiXCR, storing one row per CDR3 protein. The sample has 250,000 or so distinct CDR3 sequences, roughly 21% seen once. Material: peripheral blood mononuclear cells (PBMCs), obtained at new diagnosis, from a patient treated with antithyroid drugs. These receptors originate from a female donor with Graves disease.

In the case of this clonotype: A read error is possible here, since a much larger clone lies one base away. The rearrangement joins TRBV11-2 to TRBJ1-2; D call uncertain. Germline V CDR1 and CDR2: SGHAT, FQNNGV. This CDR3 comprises 18 residues. CDR3 loop: CANSLLDGPERNNYGYTF. In DNA, the CDR3 is TGTGCCAACAGCTTATTAGACGGACCGGAGCGAAATAACTATGGCTACACCTTC.

This clonotype showed up many times. V is TRBV7-9 and J is TRBJ2-3; 8 nucleotides line up with TRBD2. The CDR3 has 17 residues. J lost 2 bases, V lost 5 bases, and 12 bases had no gene match. Germline assignment: CDR1 SEHNR and CDR2 FQNEAQ (reference sequence). The CDR3 protein is CASSRGDSGEFTDTQYF. CDR3 coding DNA: TGTGCCAGCAGCCGAGGGGATAGCGGGGAATTCACAGATACGCAGTATTTT.

This clonotype showed up many times. This rearrangement joins TRBV30 to TRBJ1-2, with D uncertain. There are 13 residues in the CDR3. The germline CDR1 and CDR2 sequences are GTSNPN and SVGIG (reference sequence). Deletions cut 2 bases from V and 0 bases from J, with 7 bases between. The CDR3 nucleotides are TGTGCCTGGAGTTTCGGGACTAACTATGGCTACACCTTC. This translates into CAWSFGTNYGYTF.

On this clonotype itself: This is likely an artifact of a read error, given a far larger clone one base away. This rearrangement joins TRBV7-8 to TRBJ2-1, with 9 nucleotides matching TRBD1. The DNA end is more similar to TRBJ2-5, so the J call may be wrong. CDR1 is SGHVS, CDR2 FQNEAQ, per germline. The CDR3 sequence is 14 residues long. CDR3 nucleotide sequence: TGTGCCAACAGAAACAGGGGGCCTGAAGAGACCCAGTACTTC. Translating it yields CANRNRGPEETQYF.

Comment on this clonotype: A read error may explain this, as a much larger clone is one base away. This chain connects TRBV12-5 to TRBJ2-3; no firm D call. The CDR3 is 14 residues long. Germline CDR1 reads LGHNT; CDR2 reads FRNRAP. CDR3 loop: CASGPPRYTDMQYF. The CDR3 nucleotides read TGTGCTAGTGGTCCACCGCGTTACACAGATATGCAGTATTTT.

The chain combines TRBV30 with TRBJ1-6, with D maybe TRBD1 (6 bases). V was shortened by 1 base and J by 1 base, with 8 bases between the two germline ends. This CDR3 spans 15 amino acids. Germline CDR1 reads GTSNPN; CDR2 reads SVGIG (reference sequence). The CDR3 coding sequence is TGTGCCTGGAGTGAGGGACAATCCTATAATTCACCCCTCCACTTT. It yields the protein CAWSEGQSYNSPLHF. The entire variable domain, with the rest obtained from reference TRBV30 and TRBJ1-6, is as follows: SQTIHQWPATLVQPVGSPLSLECTVEGTSNPNLYWYRQAAGRGLQLLFYSVGIGQISSEVPQNLSASRPQDRQFILSSKKLLLSDSGFYLCAWSEGQSYNSPLHFGNGTRLTVT.

There are many counts of this clonotype. The genes are TRBV3-1 and TRBJ1-4; D is perhaps TRBD1 (5 bases). The CDR3 contains 15 residues. The germline V and J ends were trimmed by 1 base and 5 bases, with 11 bases remaining between them. From germline, CDR1 is LGHDT and CDR2 YNNKEL (reference sequence). The CDR3 reads CASSQGQGVNEKLFF. The CDR3 nucleotides read TGTGCCAGCAGCCAAGGCCAGGGAGTCAATGAAAAACTGTTTTTT.

This sequence joins TRBV2 and TRBJ1-6; TRBD1 aligns across 11 bases. Unmatched junction bases numbered 3, after V lost 6 bases and J lost 8 bases. This CDR3 region has 14 residues. CDR1 SNHLY and CDR2 FYNNEI come from the germline V gene. CDR3 amino acids: CASRDRGLDSPLHF. CDR3 nucleotides: TGTGCCAGCAGGGACAGGGGGCTCGATTCACCCCTCCACTTT.

There are many counts of this clonotype. The genes are TRBV27 and TRBJ1-1; D is ambiguous. The CDR3 totals 13 residues. Germline CDR1 is MNHEY and CDR2 is SMNVEV (reference sequence). Trimming took off 6 bases at V and 0 bases at J, with 8 bases between the two ends. This chain's CDR3 is CASRSTMNTEAFF. CDR3 DNA: TGTGCCAGCAGATCTACCATGAACACTGAAGCTTTCTTT.

This clonotype has ten or more counts. The V and J genes are TRBV15 and TRBJ1-4; D is unresolved. The V gene's germline CDR1 is LNHNV and CDR2 YYDKDF (reference sequence). V dropped 0 bases and J dropped 2 bases, with 10 bases sitting between them. The CDR3 sequence is 16 residues long. This CDR3 reads CATSRDLRQTNEKLFF. CDR3 coding DNA: TGTGCCACCAGCAGAGATCTCAGGCAGACTAATGAAAAACTGTTTTTT.

At least ten counts were recorded for this clonotype. The CDR3: CASSVQGGGYGYTF. The CDR3, as DNA: TGTGCCAGCAGCGTACAGGGAGGTGGCTATGGCTACACCTTC. The V gene is TRBV5-5, the J gene TRBJ1-2; maybe TRBD1 (6 bases). The V gene lost 4 bases and the J gene lost 4 bases, with 14 bases spanning the gap. The germline CDR1 and CDR2 sequences are SGHKS and YYEKEE (reference sequence). The CDR3 contains 14 residues.

This clonotype was observed at least ten times. J is TRBJ1-2 and V is TRBV5-8; 8 bases agree with TRBD1. The ends lost 6 bases at V and 7 bases at J; junction bases unmatched: 11. The germline V gene has CDR1 SGHTS and CDR2 YDEGEE. The CDR3 has 14 residues. The DNA for the CDR3 is TGTGCCAGCACCTCCAGGGGGCTTTCGAGTGGCTACACCTTC. Protein: CASTSRGLSSGYTF.

This clonotype was observed many times. The chain employs TRBV10-2 and TRBJ2-7; D might be TRBD1 or TRBD2, each matching 6 bases. CDR3 length: 13 amino acids. Trimming shortened V by 3 bases and J by 6 bases, and 12 bases separated the two germline ends. Germline CDR1 WSHSY, CDR2 SAAADI. The CDR3 nucleotides read TGCGCCAGCAGTGACCCCGAGGGGGGCGAGCAGTACTTC. Protein sequence: CASSDPEGGEQYF.